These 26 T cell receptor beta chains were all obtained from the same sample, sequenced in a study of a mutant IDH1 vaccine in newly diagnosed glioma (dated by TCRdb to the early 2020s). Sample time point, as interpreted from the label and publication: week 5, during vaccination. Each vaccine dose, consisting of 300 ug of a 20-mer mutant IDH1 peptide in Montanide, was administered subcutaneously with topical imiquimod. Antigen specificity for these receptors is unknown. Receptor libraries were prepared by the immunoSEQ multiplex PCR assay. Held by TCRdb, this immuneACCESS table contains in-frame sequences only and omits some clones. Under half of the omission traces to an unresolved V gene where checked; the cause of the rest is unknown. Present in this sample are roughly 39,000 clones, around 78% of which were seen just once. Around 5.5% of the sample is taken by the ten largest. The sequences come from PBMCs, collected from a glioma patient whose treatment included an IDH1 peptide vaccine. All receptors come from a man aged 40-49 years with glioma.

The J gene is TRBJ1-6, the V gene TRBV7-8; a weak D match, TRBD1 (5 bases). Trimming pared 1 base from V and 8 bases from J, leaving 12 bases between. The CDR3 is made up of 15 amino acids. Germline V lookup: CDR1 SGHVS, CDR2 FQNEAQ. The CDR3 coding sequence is TGTGCCAGCAGCTTAGTTTGGGGGAATTATTCACCCCTCCACTTT. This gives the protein CASSLVWGNYSPLHF.

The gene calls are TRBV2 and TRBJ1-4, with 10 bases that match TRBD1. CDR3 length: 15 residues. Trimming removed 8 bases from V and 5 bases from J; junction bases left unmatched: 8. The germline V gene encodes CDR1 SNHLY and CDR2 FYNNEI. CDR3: CASAWTGGPNEKLFF. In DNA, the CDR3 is TGTGCCAGCGCTTGGACAGGGGGTCCCAATGAAAAACTGTTTTTT.

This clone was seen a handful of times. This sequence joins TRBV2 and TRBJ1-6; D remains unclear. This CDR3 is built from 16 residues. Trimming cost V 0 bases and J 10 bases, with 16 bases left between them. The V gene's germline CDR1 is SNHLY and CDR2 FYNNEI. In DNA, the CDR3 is TGTGCCAGCAGTGAAGCGGGCCGGGAAGGCGGCTCACCCCTCCACTTT. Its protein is CASSEAGREGGSPLHF.

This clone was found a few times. As DNA, the CDR3 is TGTGCCAGCAGCCTCTCTTATACGCAGTATTTT. Residues: CASSLSYTQYF. The chain carries TRBV5-4 and TRBJ2-3; D is unclear. Per the germline V gene, CDR1 is SGHNT and CDR2 is YYREEE (reference sequence). The CDR3 has 11 residues. V gave up 4 bases and J gave up 7 bases, with 7 bases separating them. Full variable domain (rest looked up from reference TRBV5-4 and TRBJ2-3): ETGVTQSPTHLIKTRGQQVTLRCSSQSGHNTVSWYQQALGQGPQFIFQYYREEENGRGNFPPRFSGLQFPNYSSELNVNALELDDSALYLCASSLSYTQYFGPGTRLTVL.

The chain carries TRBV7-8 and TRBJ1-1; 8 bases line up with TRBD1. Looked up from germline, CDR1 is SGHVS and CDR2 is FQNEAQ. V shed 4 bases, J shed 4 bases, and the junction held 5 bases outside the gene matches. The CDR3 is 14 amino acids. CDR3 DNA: TGTGCCAGCAGCTCCGGGACAGGCATCACTGAAGCTTTCTTT. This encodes CASSSGTGITEAFF.

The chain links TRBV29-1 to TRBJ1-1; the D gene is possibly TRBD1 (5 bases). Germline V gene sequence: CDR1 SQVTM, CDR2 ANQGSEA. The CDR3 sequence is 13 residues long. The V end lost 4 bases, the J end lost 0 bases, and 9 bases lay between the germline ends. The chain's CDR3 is CSVVGQMNTEAFF. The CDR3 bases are TGCAGCGTTGTTGGACAAATGAACACTGAAGCTTTCTTT.

CDR3 protein: CAWSLGATYNEQFF. The CDR3 nucleotides are TGTGCCTGGTCGCTGGGGGCTACCTACAATGAGCAGTTCTTC. The V call is TRBV30, the J call TRBJ2-1, with D possibly TRBD1 on 6 matching bases. The CDR3 totals 14 residues. V lost 5 bases and J 2 bases, leaving 13 bases between the germline ends. The V gene's germline CDR1 is GTSNPN and CDR2 SVGIG (reference sequence).

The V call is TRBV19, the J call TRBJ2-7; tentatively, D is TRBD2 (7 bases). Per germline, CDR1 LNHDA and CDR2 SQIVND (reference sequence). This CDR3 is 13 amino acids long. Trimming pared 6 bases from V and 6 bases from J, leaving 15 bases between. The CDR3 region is CASSGRRGGEQYF. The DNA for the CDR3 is TGTGCCAGTAGCGGACGGAGGGGGGGCGAGCAGTACTTC.

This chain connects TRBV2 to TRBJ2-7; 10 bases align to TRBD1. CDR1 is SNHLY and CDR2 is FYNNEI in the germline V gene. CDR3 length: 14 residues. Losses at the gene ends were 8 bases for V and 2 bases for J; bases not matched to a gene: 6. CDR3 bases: TGTGCCAGCGGCCGAGGACAGGGGGCCTACGAGCAGTACTTC. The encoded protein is CASGRGQGAYEQYF.

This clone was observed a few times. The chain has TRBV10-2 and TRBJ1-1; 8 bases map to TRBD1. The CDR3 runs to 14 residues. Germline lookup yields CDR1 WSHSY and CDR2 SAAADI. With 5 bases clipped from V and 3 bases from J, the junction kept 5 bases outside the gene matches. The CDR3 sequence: CASSTGGGDTEAFF. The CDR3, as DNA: TGCGCCAGCAGTACAGGGGGAGGTGACACTGAAGCTTTCTTT.

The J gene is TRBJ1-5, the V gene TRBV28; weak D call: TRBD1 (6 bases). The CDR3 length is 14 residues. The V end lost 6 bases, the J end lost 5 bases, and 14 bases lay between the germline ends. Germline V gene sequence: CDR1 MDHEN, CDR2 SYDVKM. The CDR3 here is CASRSTGKYQPQHF. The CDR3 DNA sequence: TGTGCCAGCAGAAGCACAGGGAAGTATCAGCCCCAGCATTTT.

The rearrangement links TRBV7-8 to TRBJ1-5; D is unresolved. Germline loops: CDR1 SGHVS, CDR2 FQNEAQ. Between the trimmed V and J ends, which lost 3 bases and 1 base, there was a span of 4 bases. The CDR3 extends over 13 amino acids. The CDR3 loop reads CASSLSSNQPQHF. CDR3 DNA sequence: TGTGCCAGCAGCTTGTCGAGCAATCAGCCCCAGCATTTT.

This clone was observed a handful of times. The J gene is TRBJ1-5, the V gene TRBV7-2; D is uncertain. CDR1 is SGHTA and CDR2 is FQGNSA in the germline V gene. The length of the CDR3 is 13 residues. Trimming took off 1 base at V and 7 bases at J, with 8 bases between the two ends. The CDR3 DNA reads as TGTGCCAGCAGCTTAGGCCAGATCCAGCCCCAGCATTTT. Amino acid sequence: CASSLGQIQPQHF.

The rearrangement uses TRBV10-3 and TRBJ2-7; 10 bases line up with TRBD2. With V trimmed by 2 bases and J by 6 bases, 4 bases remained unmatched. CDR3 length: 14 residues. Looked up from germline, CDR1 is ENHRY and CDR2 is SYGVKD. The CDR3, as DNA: TGTGCCATCAGTGAGCCGGGACTAGCGTCCGAGCAGTACTTC. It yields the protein CAISEPGLASEQYF.

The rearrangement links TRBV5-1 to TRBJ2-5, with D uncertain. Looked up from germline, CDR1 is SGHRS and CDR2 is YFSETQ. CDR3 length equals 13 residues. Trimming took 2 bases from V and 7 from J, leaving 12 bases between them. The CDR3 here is CASSFDLRGTQYF. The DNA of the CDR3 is TGCGCCAGCAGCTTTGACCTACGCGGGACCCAGTACTTC.

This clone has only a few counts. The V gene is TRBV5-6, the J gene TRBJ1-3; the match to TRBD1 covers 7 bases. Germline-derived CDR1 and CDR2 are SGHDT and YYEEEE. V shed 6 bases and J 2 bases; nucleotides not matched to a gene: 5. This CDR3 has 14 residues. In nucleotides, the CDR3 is TGTGCCAGCATATTACAGGGGACTGGAAACACCATATATTTT. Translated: CASILQGTGNTIYF.

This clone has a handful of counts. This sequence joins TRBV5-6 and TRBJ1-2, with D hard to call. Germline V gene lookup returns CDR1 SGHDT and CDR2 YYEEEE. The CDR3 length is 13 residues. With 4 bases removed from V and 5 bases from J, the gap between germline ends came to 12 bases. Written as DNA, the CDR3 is TGTGCCAGCAGCCCGACGTCCAATTATGGCTACACCTTC. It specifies CASSPTSNYGYTF.

CDR3 loop: CAWSGQANSPLHF. CDR3 DNA sequence: TGTGCCTGGAGTGGGCAGGCGAATTCACCCCTCCACTTT. V is TRBV30 and J is TRBJ1-6; unclear D gene. The CDR3 length is 13 residues. From germline, CDR1 is GTSNPN and CDR2 SVGIG (reference sequence). Trimming stripped 1 base from V and 7 bases from J, with 8 bases between.

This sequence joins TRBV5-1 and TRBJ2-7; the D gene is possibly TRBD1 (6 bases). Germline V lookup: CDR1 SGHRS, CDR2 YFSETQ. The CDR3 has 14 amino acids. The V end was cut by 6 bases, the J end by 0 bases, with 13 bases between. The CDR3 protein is CASKGQFLSYEQYF. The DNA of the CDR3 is TGCGCCAGCAAAGGACAGTTCCTCTCCTACGAGCAGTACTTC.

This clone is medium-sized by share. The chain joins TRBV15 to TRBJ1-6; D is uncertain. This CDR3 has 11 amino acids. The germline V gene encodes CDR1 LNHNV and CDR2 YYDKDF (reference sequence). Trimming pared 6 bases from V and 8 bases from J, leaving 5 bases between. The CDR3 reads CATRGHSPLHF. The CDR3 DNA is TGTGCCACCAGAGGGCATTCACCCCTCCACTTT.

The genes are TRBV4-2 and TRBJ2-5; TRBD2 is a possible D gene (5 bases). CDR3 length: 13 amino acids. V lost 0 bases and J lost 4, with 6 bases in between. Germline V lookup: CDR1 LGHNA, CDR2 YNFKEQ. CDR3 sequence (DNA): TGTGCCAGCAGCCAAGATGGGAGAGAGACCCAGTACTTC. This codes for CASSQDGRETQYF.

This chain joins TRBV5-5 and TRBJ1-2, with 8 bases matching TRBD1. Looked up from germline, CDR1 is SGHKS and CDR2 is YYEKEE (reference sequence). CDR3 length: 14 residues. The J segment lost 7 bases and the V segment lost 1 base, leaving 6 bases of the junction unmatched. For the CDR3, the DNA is TGTGCCAGCAGCTTGCGGACAGGGCTCGGTGGCTACACCTTC. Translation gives CASSLRTGLGGYTF. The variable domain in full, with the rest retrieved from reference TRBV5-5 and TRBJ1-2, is DAGVTQSPTHLIKTRGQQVTLRCSPISGHKSVSWYQQVLGQGPQFIFQYYEKEERGRGNFPDRFSARQFPNYSSELNVNALLLGDSALYLCASSLRTGLGGYTFGSGTRLTVV.

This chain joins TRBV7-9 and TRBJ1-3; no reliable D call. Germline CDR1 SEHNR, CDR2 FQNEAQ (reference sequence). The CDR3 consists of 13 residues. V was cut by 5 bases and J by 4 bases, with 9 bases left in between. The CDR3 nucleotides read TGTGCCAGCAGCCCCCAACAGGGAAACACCATATATTTT. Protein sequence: CASSPQQGNTIYF.

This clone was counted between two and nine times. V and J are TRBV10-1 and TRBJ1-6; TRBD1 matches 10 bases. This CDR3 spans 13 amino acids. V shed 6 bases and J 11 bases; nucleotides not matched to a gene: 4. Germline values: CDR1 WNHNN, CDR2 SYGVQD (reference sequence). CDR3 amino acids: CASSRDRGAPLHF. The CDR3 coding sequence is TGCGCCAGCAGCCGGGACAGGGGAGCACCCCTCCACTTT.

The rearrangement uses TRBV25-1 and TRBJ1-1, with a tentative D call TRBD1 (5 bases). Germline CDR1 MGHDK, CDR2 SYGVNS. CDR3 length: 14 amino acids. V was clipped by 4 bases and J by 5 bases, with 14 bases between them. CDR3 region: CASSGVGTGTEAFF. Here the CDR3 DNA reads TGTGCCAGCAGTGGAGTCGGGACGGGAACTGAAGCTTTCTTT.

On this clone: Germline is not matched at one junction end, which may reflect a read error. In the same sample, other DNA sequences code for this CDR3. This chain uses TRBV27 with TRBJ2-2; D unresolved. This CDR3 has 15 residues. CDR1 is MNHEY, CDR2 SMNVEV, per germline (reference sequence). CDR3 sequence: CASSSVDRYTGELFF. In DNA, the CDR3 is TGTGCCAGCAGTTCGGTGGACCGGTACACTGGGGAGCTGTTTTTT.